A single sample gave rise to the 9 T cell receptor beta chains below, sequenced in a study of STAT5B mutations in CD4+ large granular lymphocyte leukemia. Profiling relied on immunoSEQ multiplex PCR, and the TCRdb table lists in-frame clones only, not all of them. The table records about 21,000 clones, 65% to 80% of them present only once. The sequenced sample was CD4+ T cells from blood buffy coats. Every receptor here comes from a human donor in good health.

This chain connects TRBV7-2 to TRBJ2-1, with D unresolved. V gave up 2 bases and J gave up 6 bases, with 14 bases separating them. CDR3 length: 15 amino acids. Germline CDR1 reads SGHTA; CDR2 reads FQGNSA. The CDR3 loop is CASSLSGAFSNEQFF. In DNA form, the CDR3 reads TGTGCCAGCAGCTTATCTGGAGCATTTAGCAATGAGCAGTTCTTC.

DNA of the CDR3: TGTGCCAGCAGCTTGGGGGGGGGTAATAGCAATCAGCCCCAGCATTTT. Encoded protein: CASSLGGGNSNQPQHF. V and J are TRBV5-6 and TRBJ1-5; D possibly corresponds to TRBD1 (5 bases). The CDR3 is made up of 16 amino acids. Germline CDR1 and CDR2: SGHDT and YYEEEE. Trimming stripped 0 bases from V and 0 bases from J, with 10 bases between.

V usage is TRBV4-1 and J usage is TRBJ2-2; D gene uncertain. V lost 0 bases to trimming and J lost 1 base, with 12 bases between them. The V gene's germline CDR1 is MGHRA and CDR2 YSYEKL. The length of the CDR3 is 17 residues. CDR3 nucleotide sequence: TGCGCCAGCAGCCAAGATCGTGGATCAGGGAACACCGGGGAGCTGTTTTTT. It yields the protein CASSQDRGSGNTGELFF.

This chain connects TRBV5-1 to TRBJ1-1, with unresolved D. The germline V and J ends were trimmed by 1 base and 6 bases, with 4 bases remaining between them. Germline V gene data show CDR1 as SGHRS and CDR2 as YFSETQ. The CDR3 is 11 amino acids. The CDR3 DNA is TGCGCCAGCAGCTTGTCGTCTGAAGCTTTCTTT. Amino acid sequence: CASSLSSEAFF. Using reference TRBV5-1 and TRBJ1-1 for the parts outside the CDR3, the full variable domain is KAGVTQTPRYLIKTRGQQVTLSCSPISGHRSVSWYQQTPGQGLQFLFEYFSETQRNKGNFPGRFSGRQFSNSRSEMNVSTLELGDSALYLCASSLSSEAFFGQGTRLTVV.

The CDR3 loop is CASSPRGGDTQYF. CDR3 DNA sequence: TGTGCCAGCAGCCCCAGGGGGGGGGACACGCAGTATTTT. The V call is TRBV5-6, the J call TRBJ2-3; the D gene could be TRBD1 or TRBD2 (7 bases each). CDR3 length equals 13 residues. V shed 4 bases and J shed 9 bases, with 15 bases lying between them. Germline CDR1 and CDR2: SGHDT and YYEEEE.

V gene TRBV10-2 combines with J gene TRBJ1-2; the match to TRBD1 covers 7 bases. There are 10 residues in the CDR3. After removal of 8 bases from V and 11 bases from J, the junction contained 5 bases not matched to a gene. Germline V gene data show CDR1 as WSHSY and CDR2 as SAAADI. CDR3 nucleotide sequence: TGCGCCAGCCTCGGGACAGAATACACCTTC. Translated, it gives CASLGTEYTF.

The J gene is TRBJ2-7, the V gene TRBV18, with TRBD1 matching 7 bases. V gave up 3 bases and J gave up 2 bases; unmatched junction bases: 7. The V gene's germline CDR1 is KGHSH and CDR2 LQKENI. There are 15 residues in the CDR3. The CDR3 protein is CASSPDRDGAYEQYF. The CDR3 nucleotides read TGTGCCAGCTCACCTGACAGGGATGGCGCCTACGAGCAGTACTTC.

This rearrangement joins TRBV5-4 to TRBJ1-3; D not resolved. With 4 bases removed from V and 0 bases from J, the gap between germline ends came to 8 bases. The CDR3 covers 14 residues. Looked up from germline, CDR1 is SGHNT and CDR2 is YYREEE (reference sequence). The CDR3 coding sequence is TGTGCCAGCAGCGGAACAAACTCTGGAAACACCATATATTTT. It is translated as CASSGTNSGNTIYF.

This chain connects TRBV30 to TRBJ2-3; TRBD2 matches 7 bases. Trimming took 3 bases from V and 6 from J; bases not matched to a gene: 9. The CDR3 totals 14 residues. From germline, CDR1 is GTSNPN and CDR2 SVGIG (reference sequence). Written as DNA, the CDR3 is TGTGCCTGGAGGGGACTATCCGAACTGGATACGCAGTATTTT. It specifies CAWRGLSELDTQYF.